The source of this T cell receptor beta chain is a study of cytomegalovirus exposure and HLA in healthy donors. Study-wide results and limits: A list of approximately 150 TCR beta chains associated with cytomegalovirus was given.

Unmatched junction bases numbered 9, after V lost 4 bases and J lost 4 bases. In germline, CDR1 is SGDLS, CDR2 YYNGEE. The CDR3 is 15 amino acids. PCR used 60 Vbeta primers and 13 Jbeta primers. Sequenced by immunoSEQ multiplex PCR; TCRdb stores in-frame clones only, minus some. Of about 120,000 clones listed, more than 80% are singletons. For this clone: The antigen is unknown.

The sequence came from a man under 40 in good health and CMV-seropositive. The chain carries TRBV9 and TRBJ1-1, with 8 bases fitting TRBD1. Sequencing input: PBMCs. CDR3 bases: TGTGCCAGCAGCCCCGGACAGGGAAGAGTCACTGAAGCTTTCTTT. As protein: CASSPGQGRVTEAFF. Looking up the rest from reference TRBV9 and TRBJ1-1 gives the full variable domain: DSGVTQTPKHLITATGQRVTLRCSPRSGDLSVYWYQQSLDQGLQFLIQYYNGEERAKGNILERFSAQQFPDLHSELNLSSLELGDSALYFCASSPGQGRVTEAFFGQGTRLTVV.